Listed here are 28 T cell receptor beta chains from one sample, sequenced in a study of CD8 T cells in Susac syndrome. RNA amounts of about 0.45 to 1 ug underwent reverse transcription with random hexamers. A single record per CDR3 protein comes from TCRdb applying MiXCR to the immunoSEQ multiplex PCR reads. The repertoire holds tens of thousands of distinct CDR3 sequences, with 85% to 95% as singletons. What was sequenced was CD4+ T cells from PBMCs. Source of these receptors: a human donor with Susac syndrome.

The chain links TRBV25-1 to TRBJ1-6; D gene uncertain. The length of the CDR3 is 13 residues. Between the trimmed V and J ends, which lost 7 bases and 7 bases, there was a span of 11 bases. CDR1 is MGHDK and CDR2 is SYGVNS in the germline V gene. CDR3: CASTAGENSPLHF. The CDR3 coding sequence is TGTGCCAGCACCGCAGGCGAAAATTCACCCCTCCACTTT.

The chain couples TRBV7-9 to TRBJ1-2, with a weak D call TRBD1 (5 bases). Trimming took 3 bases from V and 4 from J, leaving 15 bases between them. Germline CDR1 and CDR2: SEHNR and FQNEAQ (reference sequence). This CDR3 spans 15 amino acids. The chain's CDR3 is CASSLAAGPAYGYTF. The CDR3 DNA reads as TGTGCCAGCAGCTTGGCGGCGGGGCCCGCCTATGGCTACACCTTC.

The chain carries TRBV5-4 and TRBJ1-4; no definite D call. The CDR3 is 16 residues long. V was trimmed by 4 bases and J by 3 bases, leaving 16 bases between them. CDR1 is SGHNT and CDR2 is YYREEE in the germline V gene (reference sequence). CDR3 sequence: CASSAKTEKPNEKLFF. DNA for the CDR3: TGTGCCAGCAGCGCGAAAACGGAGAAACCTAATGAAAAACTGTTTTTT.

J is TRBJ1-2 and V is TRBV29-1; unclear D gene. Germline assignment: CDR1 SQVTM and CDR2 ANQGSEA. V was shortened by 4 bases and J by 2 bases, with 14 bases between the two germline ends. The CDR3 covers 14 residues. CDR3 nucleotides: TGCAGCGTTGTGGGAAGGGATCGGAACTATGGCTACACCTTC. Translating gives CSVVGRDRNYGYTF.

The chain joins TRBV3-1 to TRBJ2-2, with D uncertain. This CDR3 comprises 12 residues. CDR1 is LGHDT and CDR2 is YNNKEL in the germline V gene (reference sequence). The V and J ends lost 4 bases and 6 bases respectively, with 6 bases between them. CDR3 residues: CASSLSSGELFF. The CDR3 coding sequence is TGTGCCAGCAGCCTATCGTCCGGGGAGCTGTTTTTT.

The chain has TRBV28 and TRBJ1-5; the match to TRBD1 covers 9 bases. The CDR3 has 14 residues. Germline CDR1 is MDHEN and CDR2 is SYDVKM. Germline trimming cut 5 bases from V and 6 bases from J; bases unmatched to any gene: 5. The DNA for the CDR3 is TGTGCCAGCAGTGAGGGACAGGGAGGTCAGCCCCAGCATTTT. Translating gives CASSEGQGGQPQHF.

The genes are TRBV10-2 and TRBJ1-5; 7 nucleotides agree with TRBD1. The ends lost 6 bases at V and 4 bases at J; junction bases unmatched: 6. The CDR3 has 14 residues. Germline V lookup: CDR1 WSHSY, CDR2 SAAADI. This chain's CDR3 is CASRGGGWNQPQHF. CDR3 in DNA: TGCGCCAGCAGAGGAGGGGGCTGGAATCAGCCCCAGCATTTT.

This clonotype was seen only once. The V call is TRBV4-3, the J call TRBJ2-5, with unresolved D. V lost 0 bases and J lost 5, with 16 bases in between. CDR3 length equals 16 residues. Germline V gives CDR1 LGHNA, CDR2 YSLEER. CDR3 nucleotide sequence: TGCGCCAGCAGCCAAGAACAGTACGGACGCCAGGAGACCCAGTACTTC. It yields the protein CASSQEQYGRQETQYF.

The chain uses TRBV7-9 and TRBJ2-7; unclear D gene. The germline V and J ends were trimmed by 5 bases and 5 bases, with 10 bases remaining between them. The CDR3 totals 12 residues. CDR1 is SEHNR, CDR2 FQNEAQ, per germline (reference sequence). The CDR3 loop reads CASSVSTDEQYF. The CDR3 nucleotides are TGTGCCAGCAGCGTCTCGACCGACGAGCAGTACTTC.

The chain recombines TRBV12-3 or TRBV12-4 with TRBJ2-1, with 8 bases identical to TRBD1. After removal of 7 bases from V and 7 bases from J, the junction contained 12 bases not matched to a gene. CDR3 length: 15 residues. CDR3 bases: TGTGCCAGCATTCTCTCGGACAGGGTGGGGAATGAGCAGTTCTTC. Translating gives CASILSDRVGNEQFF.

The rearrangement links TRBV5-1 to TRBJ2-1; possibly TRBD2 for D (6 bases). Germline V gene lookup returns CDR1 SGHRS and CDR2 YFSETQ. This CDR3 is built from 16 residues. Between the trimmed V and J ends, which lost 7 bases and 6 bases, there was a span of 23 bases. The DNA for the CDR3 is TGCGCCAGCTCGGGCTGGGGGGACCTAAAGCTCAATGAGCAGTTCTTC. Its protein is CASSGWGDLKLNEQFF.

This sequence joins TRBV2 and TRBJ2-5, with 7 bases fitting TRBD1. Trimming took 8 bases from V and 5 from J; bases not matched to a gene: 8. The CDR3 sequence is 13 residues long. Germline CDR1 is SNHLY and CDR2 is FYNNEI. Here the CDR3 DNA reads TGTGCCAGCTCGGGACAGCCAAGGGAGACCCAGTACTTC. Translated: CASSGQPRETQYF.

The chain joins TRBV25-1 to TRBJ1-2; D possibly corresponds to TRBD1 (5 bases). Germline values: CDR1 MGHDK, CDR2 SYGVNS. CDR3 length: 17 amino acids. V lost 2 bases to trimming and J lost 7 bases, with 23 bases between them. CDR3 DNA sequence: TGTGCCAGCAGTGAACTCGACAGCCCAGTATCACCTTTTGGCTACACCTTC. This translates into CASSELDSPVSPFGYTF.

The gene calls are TRBV15 and TRBJ1-6; 11 positions agree with TRBD1. Germline CDR1 and CDR2: LNHNV and YYDKDF (reference sequence). This CDR3 has 16 amino acids. J lost 8 bases, V lost 2 bases, and 5 bases had no gene match. CDR3 protein: CATSRRTGGGHSPLHF. DNA for the CDR3: TGTGCCACCAGCAGAAGGACAGGGGGCGGGCATTCACCCCTCCACTTT. Full variable domain (missing parts from reference TRBV15 and TRBJ1-6): DAMVIQNPRYQVTQFGKPVTLSCSQTLNHNVMYWYQQKSSQAPKLLFHYYDKDFNNEADTPDNFQSRRPNTSFCFLDIRSPGLGDTAMYLCATSRRTGGGHSPLHFGNGTRLTVT.

A single count supports this clonotype. This chain connects TRBV20-1 to TRBJ2-4; 7 bases align to TRBD1. J lost 8 bases, V lost 6 bases, and 7 bases had no gene match. Per germline, CDR1 DFQATT and CDR2 SNEGSKA (reference sequence). The CDR3 contains 12 residues. CDR3 in DNA: TGCAGTGCCTCGACAGGGTTTGACATTCAGTACTTC. This codes for CSASTGFDIQYF.

V gene TRBV3-1 combines with J gene TRBJ2-3; D possibly matches TRBD1 or TRBD2 (5 bases each). Germline assignment: CDR1 LGHDT and CDR2 YNNKEL (reference sequence). Between the trimmed V and J ends, which lost 4 bases and 5 bases, there was a span of 13 bases. This CDR3 is built from 14 residues. CDR3 nucleotide sequence: TGTGCCAGCAGCCCTAGAGGGGCCGGAGATACGCAGTATTTT. Protein sequence: CASSPRGAGDTQYF.

The count of this clonotype is one. V and J are TRBV14 and TRBJ2-7; no firm D call. The CDR3 is made up of 12 amino acids. Per the germline V gene, CDR1 is SGHDN and CDR2 is FVKESK. The V gene lost 6 bases and the J gene lost 7 bases, with 13 bases spanning the gap. CDR3 sequence reads: CASRGRSREQYF. The CDR3 DNA follows: TGTGCCAGCAGGGGTAGGTCGAGGGAGCAGTACTTC.

This chain links TRBV4-3 with TRBJ2-3; possible D gene TRBD1, 6 bases. The V end was cut by 2 bases, the J end by 4 bases, with 10 bases between. Germline CDR1 is LGHNA and CDR2 is YSLEER. The CDR3 contains 14 residues. The CDR3 loop reads CASSQRTDSDTQYF. CDR3 coding DNA: TGCGCCAGCAGCCAACGGACAGACTCAGATACGCAGTATTTT.

DNA of the CDR3: TGCGCCAGCAGCCAAGAAGGCAGGGGGGAACGCGAGCAGTACTTC. Encoded protein: CASSQEGRGEREQYF. The chain combines TRBV4-1 with TRBJ2-7, with a weak D call TRBD1 (7 bases). The CDR3 runs 15 residues. In germline, CDR1 is MGHRA, CDR2 YSYEKL. With 0 bases removed from V and 6 bases from J, the gap between germline ends came to 15 bases.

The chain has TRBV27 and TRBJ1-6, with a weak D call TRBD1 (5 bases). From germline, CDR1 is MNHEY and CDR2 SMNVEV (reference sequence). This CDR3 is 16 amino acids long. V was shortened by 6 bases and J by 5 bases, with 17 bases between the two germline ends. The CDR3 sequence is CASRTHGGSDNSPLHF. CDR3 nucleotide sequence: TGTGCCAGCAGAACCCACGGGGGAAGCGATAATTCACCCCTCCACTTT.

V gene TRBV25-1 combines with J gene TRBJ2-7; D not certain. The germline gives CDR1 MGHDK, CDR2 SYGVNS. The V end lost 8 bases, the J end lost 2 bases, and 7 bases lay between the germline ends. There are 11 residues in the CDR3. The CDR3 sequence is CASSVTYEQYF. CDR3 DNA: TGTGCCAGCTCGGTAACCTACGAGCAGTACTTC.

The chain uses TRBV28 and TRBJ2-6; the match to TRBD1 covers 7 bases. The germline V gene has CDR1 MDHEN and CDR2 SYDVKM. The V and J ends lost 6 bases and 2 bases, in that order; junction bases with no gene match: 13. The CDR3 length is 18 residues. The CDR3 nucleotides are TGTGCCAGCAGACTCGGGGTAGGGGGCGCTGCTGGGGCCAACGTCCTGACTTTC. Protein: CASRLGVGGAAGANVLTF.

As DNA, the CDR3 is TGCAGCGTTGGGGCGTCTCAAGAGACCCAGTACTTC. It specifies CSVGASQETQYF. This chain uses TRBV29-1 with TRBJ2-5, with D unclear. V gave up 4 bases and J gave up 2 bases, with 8 bases separating them. There are 12 residues in the CDR3. Germline V gene data show CDR1 as SQVTM and CDR2 as ANQGSEA.

The chain combines TRBV29-1 with TRBJ2-7; D assignment may be TRBD1 or TRBD2 (5 bases each). The length of the CDR3 is 11 residues. CDR1 is SQVTM, CDR2 ANQGSEA, per germline. As DNA, the CDR3 is TGCAGGGGGGATGTGGGGCTCGAGCAGTACTTC. Translated, it gives CRGDVGLEQYF.

CDR3 protein: CASSQIAGERTQYF. In DNA form, the CDR3 reads TGCGCCAGCAGCCAAATAGCGGGGGAGCGGACCCAGTACTTC. The gene calls are TRBV4-1 and TRBJ2-5; TRBD2 agrees at 9 bases. This CDR3 is built from 14 residues. V shed 2 bases, J shed 7 bases, and the junction held 5 bases outside the gene matches. Germline CDR1 and CDR2: MGHRA and YSYEKL.

The genes are TRBV7-6 and TRBJ1-1; weak D call: TRBD1 (5 bases). The germline V and J ends were trimmed by 1 base and 0 bases, with 9 bases remaining between them. The CDR3 consists of 15 residues. Germline-derived CDR1 and CDR2 are SGHVS and FNYEAQ. This CDR3 reads CASSLVTGLNTEAFF. The CDR3 DNA is TGTGCCAGCAGCTTAGTTACAGGTCTGAACACTGAAGCTTTCTTT. The variable domain in full, completed from reference TRBV7-6 and TRBJ1-1, reads GAGVSQSPRYKVTKRGQDVALRCDPISGHVSLYWYRQALGQGPEFLTYFNYEAQQDKSGLPNDRFSAERPEGSISTLTIQRTEQRDSAMYRCASSLVTGLNTEAFFGQGTRLTVV.

This chain uses TRBV24-1 with TRBJ1-1; D perhaps matches TRBD1 (6 bases). Between the trimmed V and J ends, which lost 4 bases and 5 bases, there was a span of 10 bases. Germline V gives CDR1 KGHDR, CDR2 SFDVKD. The CDR3 spans 13 residues. CDR3 in DNA: TGTGCCACCAGTGACGCAGGGGATACTGAAGCTTTCTTT. Residues: CATSDAGDTEAFF.

The J gene is TRBJ1-2, the V gene TRBV7-2; D unresolved. Germline V gene lookup returns CDR1 SGHTA and CDR2 FQGNSA. Trimming shortened V by 1 base and J by 6 bases, and 3 bases separated the two germline ends. This CDR3 has 11 amino acids. The CDR3 reads CASSLDHGYTF. The DNA for the CDR3 is TGTGCCAGCAGCTTAGATCATGGCTACACCTTC.